This TCR beta chain was retrieved from a study of T cell repertoires in cytomegalovirus infection. Study-wide context: Through public TCR beta signatures, both CMV infection and matching HLA type were indicated. Study results and caveats: HLA-C-restricted CMV-specific TCR beta clonotypes prevailed in the ex vivo response.

This clonotype was picked up many times. What it binds is unknown. MiXCR, applied by TCRdb to the reads, yields one record per CDR3 protein. In the table there are roughly 800,000 distinct CDR3 sequences, almost 30% of which are singletons. CDR3 length: 14 residues. The V end lost 5 bases, the J end lost 1 base, and 10 bases lay between the germline ends. Germline-derived CDR1 and CDR2 are MNHEY and SMNVEV (reference sequence). This sequence originates from a human donor in good health (CMV status not recorded). Some clones in this sample may be carry-over from other donors' samples. The rearrangement joins TRBV27 to TRBJ2-3; D may be TRBD2 (6 bases). The specimen was cultured CD8+ T cells from PBMCs, collected from culture after CMV antigen stimulation. The CDR3 spells CASSLATRTDTQYF. In DNA, the CDR3 is TGTGCCAGCAGTCTAGCGACCCGCACAGATACGCAGTATTTT.